These 15 T cell receptor beta chains originate from one sample sequenced in a study of T cells in Graves' hyperthyroidism and ophthalmopathy. Amplification of TCR beta CDR3 regions used RNA as the template. The study used the HTBI primer set for a first-round RT-PCR of the TCR CDR3. TCRdb redid the calling of the multiplex PCR reads with MiXCR, one entry per CDR3 protein. The sample has about 400,000 distinct CDR3 sequences, roughly 14% seen once; the top ten hold approximately 13%. Sequencing used blood. The receptors originated from a man younger than 35 with Graves' ophthalmopathy.

This clonotype was counted ten times or more. V is TRBV12-3 or TRBV12-4 and J is TRBJ1-2, with D perhaps TRBD1 (6 bases). There are 16 residues in the CDR3. Trimming pared 11 bases from V and 1 base from J, leaving 23 bases between. CDR3 sequence (DNA): TGTGCCGTTAGCGGGGGCAGAGCTTACCTTAACTATGGCTACACCTTC. This gives the protein CAVSGGRAYLNYGYTF.

This clonotype was seen a handful of times. A junction boundary mismatches the germline segment, possibly from a read error. The CDR3 region is CASSLTLAGQETRYF. CDR3 DNA: TGTGCCAGCAGCTTGACCCTAGCCGGCCAAGAGACCCGGTACTTC. The V call is TRBV5-4, the J call TRBJ2-5; perhaps TRBD2 as D (5 bases). There are 15 residues in the CDR3. Germline V gene lookup returns CDR1 SGHNT and CDR2 YYREEE (reference sequence).

The chain uses TRBV9 and TRBJ1-5; D unresolved. V dropped 1 base and J dropped 7 bases, with 12 bases sitting between them. This CDR3 has 14 amino acids. Germline CDR1 SGDLS, CDR2 YYNGEE. Here the CDR3 reads CASSVNSFGQPQHF. CDR3 bases: TGTGCCAGCAGCGTAAACTCGTTTGGGCAGCCCCAGCATTTT.

On this clonotype: A much larger clone lies a single base off, so this may be a read error. This sequence joins TRBV28 and TRBJ2-7; D gene ambiguous. The CDR3 is 15 residues long. Germline V gene data show CDR1 as MDHEN and CDR2 as SYDVKM. CDR3 amino acids: CANSFIQESSYEQYF. The CDR3 bases are TGTGCCAACAGTTTCATCCAGGAGAGCTCCTACGAGCAGTACTTC.

This clonotype was counted at least ten times. J is TRBJ1-1 and V is TRBV28; TRBD1 might be the D (5 bases). This CDR3 is 16 amino acids long. CDR1 is MDHEN, CDR2 SYDVKM, per germline. The germline V and J ends were trimmed by 5 bases and 0 bases, with 16 bases remaining between them. This CDR3 is CASSHPFPRVNTEAFF. The CDR3 DNA sequence: TGTGCCAGCAGTCATCCTTTCCCCAGGGTGAACACTGAAGCTTTCTTT.

This clonotype was observed many times. CDR3 nucleotides: TGTGCCAGCAGTCTCAGGGAGGGCCCCAATCAGCCCCAGCATTTT. The encoded protein is CASSLREGPNQPQHF. The V and J genes are TRBV28 and TRBJ1-5; D may be TRBD1 (5 bases). The V end lost 5 bases, the J end lost 3 bases, and 14 bases lay between the germline ends. CDR1 and CDR2 from the germline V gene are MDHEN and SYDVKM. The CDR3 has 15 amino acids.

This clonotype appeared many times. The chain employs TRBV29-1 and TRBJ2-7; a possible D gene is TRBD2 (5 bases). Germline V lookup: CDR1 SQVTM, CDR2 ANQGSEA. The CDR3 is 14 amino acids. V lost 6 bases, J lost 0 bases, and 15 bases lay in between. CDR3 protein: CSVALTTDSYEQYF. In DNA form, the CDR3 reads TGCAGCGTGGCCCTGACTACTGACTCCTACGAGCAGTACTTC.

This clonotype occurred many times. The chain combines TRBV24-1 with TRBJ2-1; tentatively, D is TRBD2 (6 bases). The CDR3 is made up of 15 amino acids. Germline V gene sequence: CDR1 KGHDR, CDR2 SFDVKD. V was shortened by 6 bases and J by 3 bases, with 14 bases between the two germline ends. CDR3 protein: CATSMAGRGYNEQFF. The CDR3 coding sequence is TGTGCCACCAGTATGGCGGGGCGGGGCTACAATGAGCAGTTCTTC.

This chain joins TRBV12-3 or TRBV12-4 and TRBJ1-4; D possibly corresponds to TRBD1 (6 bases). The V end lost 7 bases, the J end lost 5 bases, and 17 bases lay between the germline ends. This CDR3 contains 15 residues. This chain's CDR3 is CASTRQGGWNEKLFF. The CDR3, as DNA: TGTGCCAGCACTCGCCAAGGGGGATGGAATGAAAAACTGTTTTTT.

This clonotype came up once. The chain couples TRBV3-1 to TRBJ2-5; D is tentatively TRBD1 or TRBD2 (5 bases each). The end of the DNA aligns better with TRBJ2-1, so the J call may be wrong. CDR1 is LGHDT, CDR2 YNNKEL, per germline (reference sequence). The CDR3 totals 13 residues. CDR3 residues: CASSGRGQETQFF. The CDR3 DNA sequence: TGTGCCAGCAGCGGACGGGGCCAAGAGACCCAGTTCTTC.

This clonotype has at least ten counts. The gene calls are TRBV29-1 and TRBJ1-1; D is uncertain. CDR1 SQVTM and CDR2 ANQGSEA come from the germline V gene. This CDR3 is built from 13 residues. V shed 0 bases and J shed 1 base, with 6 bases lying between them. Written as DNA, the CDR3 is TGCAGCGTTGAAGACAGGTGGAACACTGAAGCTTTCTTT. Its protein is CSVEDRWNTEAFF.

This clonotype was recorded at least ten times. V gene TRBV3-1 combines with J gene TRBJ2-5; tentative D call: TRBD2 (5 bases). The CDR3 length is 16 residues. The V end lost 4 bases, the J end lost 1 base, and 16 bases lay between the germline ends. Germline V CDR1 and CDR2: LGHDT, YNNKEL (reference sequence). The CDR3 DNA follows: TGTGCCAGCAGCCTGAGAGGAGGACGGCTCCAAGAGACCCAGTACTTC. It specifies CASSLRGGRLQETQYF.

This clonotype was picked up a small number of times. CDR3 sequence (DNA): TGTGCCAGCAACGGGGGACAGGGTCACTTCGTGGGGCAGTTCTTC. The encoded protein is CASNGGQGHFVGQFF. The chain is built from TRBV12-3 or TRBV12-4 and TRBJ2-1; 9 bases are shared with TRBD1. V shed 7 bases and J 12 bases; nucleotides not matched to a gene: 16. The CDR3 totals 15 residues.

In its sample, this clonotype was seen a few times. CDR3 coding DNA: TGTGCCACATGGAACATAGCGGGGGAGCTGTTTTTT. It yields the protein CATWNIAGELFF. The rearrangement links TRBV19 to TRBJ2-2; D is possibly TRBD2 (5 bases). CDR3 length equals 12 residues. Per germline, CDR1 LNHDA and CDR2 SQIVND (reference sequence). V dropped 10 bases and J dropped 8 bases, with 14 bases sitting between them.

This rearrangement joins TRBV7-2 to TRBJ1-2; a possible D gene is TRBD1 (5 bases). The CDR3 is 15 residues long. Trimming took 4 bases from V and 5 from J, leaving 17 bases between them. Germline V gives CDR1 SGHTA, CDR2 FQGNSA. CDR3 DNA: TGTGCCAGCAGCTCACGAACGGGGGGTGGATATGGCTACACCTTC. Amino acid sequence: CASSSRTGGGYGYTF.